A selection of T cell receptor beta chains follows, all from one sample in a study of blood T cell repertoires in COVID-19. The table came from immunoSEQ multiplex PCR; TCRdb's copy has only in-frame clones and leaves some out. The sample has about 130,000 clones; 55% to 75% are singletons. What was sequenced was peripheral blood. The origin of the receptors is a woman aged 70-85 years with acute or convalescent COVID-19. Both conserved end residues are part of each CDR3. A D gene is named only where the DNA matches it firmly. Clone size, where shown, is once, few, many, or a class for clones that have expanded.

TRBV5-1,-,-,TRBJ1-2,TGCGCCAGCAGCTTAGAGGGGGACTATGGCTACACCTTC,CASSLEGDYGYTF
TRBV2,TRBD1,-,TRBJ1-2,TGTGCCAGCAGAGCGGGACAGGCAAGTAACTATGGCTACACCTTC,CASRAGQASNYGYTF
TRBV2,-,-,TRBJ2-5,TGTGCCAGCAGCCGGATAGTGCCCGGGGAGACCCAGTACTTC,CASSRIVPGETQYF
TRBV21-1,-,-,TRBJ1-5,TGTGCCAGCAGCATCCGGCGGGGGAGGGCTACCAATCAGCCCCAGCATTTT,CASSIRRGRATNQPQHF
TRBV4-1,TRBD1,-,TRBJ1-2,TGCGCCAGCAGCCAAGGGACAGGGTACGGCTACACCTTC,CASSQGTGYGYTF
TRBV15,-,-,TRBJ2-4,TGTGCCACCAGCAGAGATCCCGGGGGTCGGGACATTCAGTACTTC,CATSRDPGGRDIQYF
TRBV10-2,-,-,TRBJ1-2,TGCGCCAGCAGTGAGCAGGGGCCCTATGGCTACACCTTC,CASSEQGPYGYTF
TRBV10-2,TRBD1,-,TRBJ1-2,TGCGCCAGCAGTGAGTCGGGGACAGGGGATGGCTACACCTTC,CASSESGTGDGYTF
TRBV6-6,-,few,TRBJ2-7,TGTGCCAGCAGTTCCCCAGGGGACGCCTCAGGATACGAGCAGTACTTC,CASSSPGDASGYEQYF
TRBV6-5,-,-,TRBJ1-5,TGTGCCAGCTCCCGCGGGGGCAATCAGCCCCAGCATTTT,CASSRGGNQPQHF
TRBV20-1,TRBD2,-,TRBJ2-1,TGCAGTGCTAGTCCCGGACTAGCGGCCTACAATGAGCAGTTCTTC,CSASPGLAAYNEQFF
TRBV5-4,TRBD1,-,TRBJ1-6,TGTGCCAGCAGCTCTGGGACAGAGTATAATTCACCCCTCCACTTT,CASSSGTEYNSPLHF
TRBV6-5,-,once,TRBJ1-2,TGTGCCAGCAGCCTTAACAGGGTGATGGACTATGGCTACACCTTC,CASSLNRVMDYGYTF
TRBV5-1,-,few,TRBJ2-7,TGCGCCAGCAGCTTGGGGCCCGAGCAGTACTTC,CASSLGPEQYF
TRBV2,TRBD1,-,TRBJ2-7,TGTGCCAGCAGAGGGACAGGGTTCCACGAGCAGTACTTC,CASRGTGFHEQYF
TRBV12-3/TRBV12-4,-,few,TRBJ2-3,TGTGCCAGCAGTTTTGCGGATACGCAGTATTTT,CASSFADTQYF
TRBV15,-,-,TRBJ1-3,TGTGCCACCAGCCAGGCGGGGGGGGACACCATATATTTT,CATSQAGGDTIYF
TRBV20-1,-,-,TRBJ2-1,TGCAGTGCTAGTAGGGCGGGGACCTACAATGAGCAGTTCTTC,CSASRAGTYNEQFF
TRBV7-2,TRBD1,-,TRBJ1-3,TGTGCCAGCAGCTTAGGCAGGGGGAGCTCTGGAAACACCATATATTTT,CASSLGRGSSGNTIYF
TRBV6-5,-,-,TRBJ2-3,TGTGCCAGCAGTTACGGCGGGGGCTCTTCAGATACGCAGTATTTT,CASSYGGGSSDTQYF
TRBV11-2,-,once,TRBJ2-3,TGTGCCAGCAGCCCAGGACTGGCGGGTACGCAGTATTTT,CASSPGLAGTQYF
TRBV19,TRBD1,-,TRBJ2-6,TGTGCCAGCGGTCCCGGGACAGGTAGCGGGGCCAACGTCCTGACTTTC,CASGPGTGSGANVLTF
TRBV19,-,-,TRBJ1-2,TGTGCCAGTAGGAGGGCCGGAACAGGGCGTAACTATGGCTACACCTTC,CASRRAGTGRNYGYTF
TRBV28,TRBD1,-,TRBJ1-1,TGTGCCAGCAGCTTCGGGACAGGGGGCATAGAAGCTTTCTTT,CASSFGTGGIEAFF
TRBV6-5,TRBD1,-,TRBJ1-2,TGTGCCAGCAGGCGGACAGGGATGGGTGCAGGGGGCTACACCTTC,CASRRTGMGAGGYTF
TRBV19,TRBD2,-,TRBJ2-3,TGTGCCAGTAGCCCTACCACAGCGGGAAAAACAGATACGCAGTATTTT,CASSPTTAGKTDTQYF
TRBV2,-,-,TRBJ2-6,TGTGCCAGCAGTGACATGGAGGGAGCTGGGGCCAACGTCCTGACTTTC,CASSDMEGAGANVLTF
TRBV18,TRBD1,-,TRBJ2-3,TGTGCCAGCTCACCTAGAGGACAGGGAGGATCAAGCACTACATCAAGCACAGATACGCAGTATTTT,CASSPRGQGGSSTTSSTDTQYF
TRBV7-2,TRBD1,-,TRBJ2-2,TGTGCCAGCAGCCGTGTCACCGCAGGGGGCGCCGACACCGGGGAGCTGTTTTTT,CASSRVTAGGADTGELFF
TRBV15,TRBD2,-,TRBJ2-5,TGTGCCACCAGCAGATCGGGTAGCGGGAGAGAGGAGACCCAGTACTTC,CATSRSGSGREETQYF
TRBV6-2/TRBV6-3,TRBD1,-,TRBJ1-2,TGTGCCAGCAGTTACGACAGGGGGAAATCTAACTATGGCTACACCTTC,CASSYDRGKSNYGYTF
TRBV3-1/TRBV3-2,TRBD2,-,TRBJ2-5,TGTGCCAGCAGCCAAGAGTGGACTAGCGAAGAGACCCAGTACTTC,CASSQEWTSEETQYF
TRBV5-5,TRBD1,-,TRBJ2-5,TGTGCCAGCAGCCGAGGACAGGCGGTCTCTCCGGAAGCCCAGTACTTC,CASSRGQAVSPEAQYF
TRBV28,-,-,TRBJ1-2,TGTGCCACCCTTCTTGAGGCAGGGAGGAGCGGAGGCTACACCTTC,CATLLEAGRSGGYTF
TRBV5-1,-,medium-sized,TRBJ1-1,TGCGCCAGCAGCTTGGCCGGGGGTTGGAACACTGAAGCTTTCTTT,CASSLAGGWNTEAFF
TRBV2,-,-,TRBJ1-3,TGTGCCAGCACTCCTTCCGGGATTTATGGAAACACCATATATTTT,CASTPSGIYGNTIYF
TRBV27,-,-,TRBJ2-2,TGTGCCAGCGCCCTAGGAGCGACCGGGGAGCTGTTTTTT,CASALGATGELFF
TRBV7-2,-,few,TRBJ1-6,TGTGCCAGCAGCTTAGGTATCCTGAGTAATTCACCCCTCCACTTT,CASSLGILSNSPLHF
TRBV19,TRBD1,-,TRBJ1-1,TGTGCCAGTAGTACAAACAGGGGGGAAGCTTTCTTT,CASSTNRGEAFF
TRBV6-2/TRBV6-3,-,-,TRBJ2-7,TGTGCCAGCAGTTACTCGAGTTCCGGGGGATCCGCTCTCGAGCAGTACTTC,CASSYSSSGGSALEQYF
TRBV30,-,-,TRBJ2-7,TGTGCCTGGAGTGCACAATCCTACGAGCAGTACTTC,CAWSAQSYEQYF
TRBV12-3/TRBV12-4,-,-,TRBJ1-5,TGTGCCAGCAGTTTGAGCGGCAATCAGCCCCAGCATTTT,CASSLSGNQPQHF
TRBV5-1,-,-,TRBJ2-7,TGCGCCAGCAGCTTGTCCAGCGGGCCCTTTTACGAGCAGTACTTC,CASSLSSGPFYEQYF
TRBV3-1/TRBV3-2,TRBD1,-,TRBJ1-3,TGTGCCAGCAGCCATACCGCCAGGGGGTCTGGAAACACCATATATTTT,CASSHTARGSGNTIYF
TRBV5-1,TRBD1,few,TRBJ1-4,TGCGCCAGCAGCCTCGGACAGGACGGACGATGGGAAAAACTGTTTTTT,CASSLGQDGRWEKLFF